The entry below describes one T cell receptor beta chain. Its antigen is as yet unknown. Regarding time point: pre-sensitization, week 0. Stated treatment: therapeutic diphenylcyclopropenone sensitization with weekly scalp DPC. The data stem from a study of human T cells and chemical hapten exposure. General study points: Patch test score was positively correlated with the counts of TCRs that had expanded at PT1.

Each CDR3 protein gets one entry after TCRdb re-called the RACE reads with MiXCR. The top ten clones hold 2% to 3% of a sample with roughly 260,000 distinct CDR3 sequences, about 9.4% of them seen once. The CDR3 spans 15 residues. Germline V lookup: CDR1 DFQATT, CDR2 SNEGSKA (reference sequence). Trimming removed 7 bases at V and 0 bases at J, with 15 bases between. The chain recombines TRBV20-1 with TRBJ2-2, with a possible D match to TRBD2 (5 bases). This receptor was identified in a middle-aged woman with alopecia areata. Some clones in this sample may be carry-over from other donors' samples. The source material was whole blood, sampled in connection with sensitization to the hapten diphenylcyclopropenone (DPC). The CDR3 nucleotides read TGCAGTGTTTTTCAGGCGCGGGCGAACACCGGGGAGCTGTTTTTT. Amino acid sequence: CSVFQARANTGELFF.